This T cell receptor (beta chain) was sequenced during a study of T cell repertoires in cytomegalovirus infection. Study details: Alongside well-studied HLA-B-restricted CMV epitopes, recently identified HLA-C-restricted CMV epitopes were also used. Shared public TCR beta signatures pointed to both CMV infection and a matching HLA type.

General study findings and limits: The study identified carriers of CMV plus the relevant HLA from cumulative public TCR beta family frequency. The ex vivo response was dominated by HLA-C-restricted CMV-specific TCR beta clonotypes.

CDR3 size: 11 residues. Germline CDR1 and CDR2: SNHLY and FYNNEI. V lost 8 bases and J 7 bases, leaving 9 bases between the germline ends. About this clonotype itself: The antigen is unknown.

TCRdb re-derived calls from the reads in MiXCR, one entry per CDR3 protein. Among 900,000 to 950,000 distinct CDR3 sequences listed, approximately 33% were seen once. The clonotype comes from a human donor in good health (CMV status not recorded). Some clones in this sample may be carry-over from other donors' samples. Specimen: cultured CD8+ T cells from PBMCs, collected from culture after CMV antigen stimulation. The rearrangement links TRBV2 to TRBJ2-1; no clear D gene. CDR3: CASPPANEQFF. In DNA form, the CDR3 reads TGTGCCAGCCCCCCGGCGAATGAGCAGTTCTTC.